The clone carrying this T cell receptor (beta chain) was detected only once. Sequence at one end of the junction differs from germline and may be a read error. The source of the sample is a study of tumor-infiltrating lymphocytes in localized non-small cell lung cancer. Repertoires were generated with immunoSEQ multiplex PCR, while TCRdb's copy carries only in-frame clones and drops some. The table has under 8,500 clones, 65% to 85% seen once. The CDR3 is 16 residues long. Germline lookup yields CDR1 SSHAT and CDR2 FNYEAQ (reference sequence). The clonotype comes from a human donor with non-small cell lung cancer. The chain couples TRBV7-7 to TRBJ2-2; a possible D gene is TRBD1 (5 bases). The sequencing sample was made of lung tumor tissue. CDR3 bases: TGTGCTAGCAGCCAGAACCCAGGGTCGGACACCGGGGAGCTGTTTTTT. This codes for CASSQNPGSDTGELFF.